This TCR beta chain was captured in a study of cytomegalovirus exposure and HLA in healthy donors. The study, taken as a whole, reports: TRBV6-2, TRBV6-3 and some other V segments were excluded as indistinguishable.

This CDR3 region has 13 residues. Germline V lookup: CDR1 SGHRS, CDR2 YFSETQ. The ends lost 7 bases at V and 4 bases at J; junction bases unmatched: 6. For this clone: Its antigen is not identified.

Both 60 Vbeta primers and 13 Jbeta primers went into the PCR. Assay used: immunoSEQ multiplex PCR; TCRdb lists only in-frame clones, some missing. The data hold some 90,000 clones, with nearly 80% observed a single time. The chain uses TRBV5-1 and TRBJ2-7; 9 nucleotides match TRBD2. The specimen sequenced was PBMCs. This clonotype was obtained from a female donor in good health and CMV-seronegative. DNA for the CDR3: TGCGCCAGCCGACTAGCGGAGACTTACGAGCAGTACTTC. Protein sequence: CASRLAETYEQYF. Full variable domain (outside the CDR3, taken from reference TRBV5-1 and TRBJ2-7): KAGVTQTPRYLIKTRGQQVTLSCSPISGHRSVSWYQQTPGQGLQFLFEYFSETQRNKGNFPGRFSGRQFSNSRSEMNVSTLELGDSALYLCASRLAETYEQYFGPGTRLTVT.